The 24 T cell receptor beta chains reported below all come from one sample, sequenced in a study of response to subunit inactivated influenza vaccine. Using its own MiXCR run on the RT-PCR reads, TCRdb lists one record per CDR3 protein. The table includes about 540,000 distinct CDR3 sequences, roughly 23% detected once. This sample also belongs to another study, concerning T cells expressing NK-cell markers. That study reports: TCR beta cDNA was generated via 5'RACE template switching incorporating UMIs.

This sample comprised CD4+ T cells sorted from PBMCs, obtained about 12 days after vaccination. The receptors were gathered from a middle-aged man who received an inactivated influenza vaccine.

This clonotype was counted a few times. This chain uses TRBV6-2 or TRBV6-3 with TRBJ2-5; 10 nucleotides align to TRBD1. V lost 0 bases to trimming and J lost 4 bases; unmatched junction nucleotides: 8. The germline CDR1 and CDR2 sequences are MNHEY and SVGEGT. CDR3 length: 17 amino acids. The CDR3 spells CASSYSKGQGIRETQYF. The CDR3 DNA is TGTGCCAGCAGTTACTCTAAGGGACAGGGGATACGAGAGACCCAGTACTTC.

This clonotype was detected a few times. The rearrangement uses TRBV5-1 and TRBJ2-1, with D perhaps matching TRBD2 (7 bases). Trimming took 3 bases from V and 5 from J, leaving 15 bases between them. From germline, CDR1 is SGHRS and CDR2 YFSETQ. This CDR3 has 15 amino acids. Written as DNA, the CDR3 is TGCGCCAGCAGCTCCGCCCGCGGGGGCCACAATGAGCAGTTCTTC. This gives the protein CASSSARGGHNEQFF.

This clonotype was recorded once. This chain connects TRBV20-1 to TRBJ2-7, with 9 bases matching TRBD1. The CDR3 covers 15 residues. Per germline, CDR1 DFQATT and CDR2 SNEGSKA (reference sequence). J lost 6 bases, V lost 1 base, and 10 bases had no gene match. The CDR3 DNA sequence: TGCAGTGCTAGAGGGCGTGGGACAGGGAACCTCGAGCAGTACTTC. Amino acids: CSARGRGTGNLEQYF.

This chain uses TRBV18 with TRBJ2-1, with a weak D call TRBD2 (5 bases). Deletions cut 3 bases from V and 0 bases from J, with 15 bases between. Germline V gene lookup returns CDR1 KGHSH and CDR2 LQKENI. CDR3 length equals 17 residues. CDR3 nucleotide sequence: TGTGCCAGCTCACCCCAGCGGAAACAGAGCTCCTACAATGAGCAGTTCTTC. This encodes CASSPQRKQSSYNEQFF.

The V call is TRBV20-1, the J call TRBJ2-3, with 9 positions matching TRBD1. The length of the CDR3 is 13 residues. Germline CDR1 and CDR2: DFQATT and SNEGSKA (reference sequence). Trimming removed 5 bases from V and 4 bases from J; junction bases left unmatched: 4. As DNA, the CDR3 is TGCAGTGCTCCGGACAGGGGCCCAGATACGCAGTATTTT. Translation: CSAPDRGPDTQYF.

The chain joins TRBV5-5 to TRBJ2-3, with D perhaps matching TRBD2 (9 bases). With 4 bases removed from V and 0 bases from J, the gap between germline ends came to 18 bases. In germline, CDR1 is SGHKS, CDR2 YYEKEE (reference sequence). This CDR3 spans 17 amino acids. The CDR3, as DNA: TGTGCCAGCAGCCGACAGGGGCGGGGGGGTAGCACAGATACGCAGTATTTT. Translated, it gives CASSRQGRGGSTDTQYF. Full variable domain (missing parts from reference TRBV5-5 and TRBJ2-3): DAGVTQSPTHLIKTRGQQVTLRCSPISGHKSVSWYQQVLGQGPQFIFQYYEKEERGRGNFPDRFSARQFPNYSSELNVNALLLGDSALYLCASSRQGRGGSTDTQYFGPGTRLTVL.

The rearrangement uses TRBV7-6 and TRBJ1-1; no definite D call. Germline CDR1 SGHVS, CDR2 FNYEAQ. Trimming took off 1 base at V and 1 base at J, with 10 bases between the two ends. This CDR3 has 15 residues. DNA for the CDR3: TGTGCCAGCAGCTTAGAAGGCTTCGGGAACACTGAAGCTTTCTTT. Translated, it gives CASSLEGFGNTEAFF.

This clonotype was seen only a few times. The V and J genes are TRBV29-1 and TRBJ2-3; 7 bases are shared with TRBD1. V dropped 7 bases and J dropped 2; count of bases not matched to a gene: 9. Germline lookup yields CDR1 SQVTM and CDR2 ANQGSEA. This CDR3 comprises 14 residues. CDR3 nucleotide sequence: TGCAGCGGGACCGGGACAGCCCCCACAGATACGCAGTATTTT. Its translation is CSGTGTAPTDTQYF.

This clonotype has just a few counts. The V call is TRBV18, the J call TRBJ1-6; D may be TRBD1 (5 bases). Trimming left V 2 bases short and J 10 bases short, with 18 bases between. The CDR3 totals 16 residues. Germline assignment: CDR1 KGHSH and CDR2 LQKENI. CDR3: CASSPNTRGVESPLHF. CDR3 in DNA: TGTGCCAGCTCACCAAATACGAGAGGGGTGGAATCACCCCTCCACTTT.

This clonotype turned up a few times. The genes are TRBV5-6 and TRBJ2-3; TRBD1 matches 9 bases. The CDR3 consists of 16 residues. Germline V CDR1 and CDR2: SGHDT, YYEEEE. Trimming took 4 bases from V and 3 from J; bases not matched to a gene: 9. The CDR3: CASSTYRGRRTDTQYF. The CDR3 bases are TGTGCCAGCAGCACCTACAGGGGGCGCAGGACAGATACGCAGTATTTT.

This clonotype was counted only a few times. The chain recombines TRBV12-3 or TRBV12-4 with TRBJ2-1, with a tentative D call TRBD1 (6 bases). V was clipped by 1 base and J by 4 bases, with 14 bases between them. The CDR3 is made up of 16 amino acids. Here the CDR3 reads CASSLEGESRYNEQFF. The DNA of the CDR3 is TGTGCCAGCAGTTTAGAGGGGGAGTCAAGGTACAATGAGCAGTTCTTC.

This chain connects TRBV19 to TRBJ1-5, with D possibly being TRBD1 (5 bases). The CDR3 totals 13 residues. Trimming took off 3 bases at V and 6 bases at J, with 9 bases between the two ends. CDR1 is LNHDA, CDR2 SQIVND, per germline (reference sequence). The CDR3 coding sequence is TGTGCCAGTAGTATCGGTGGGGGTCAGCCCCAGCATTTT. Its translation is CASSIGGGQPQHF. The entire variable domain, with the rest obtained from reference TRBV19 and TRBJ1-5, is as follows: DGGITQSPKYLFRKEGQNVTLSCEQNLNHDAMYWYRQDPGQGLRLIYYSQIVNDFQKGDIAEGYSVSREKKESFPLTVTSAQKNPTAFYLCASSIGGGQPQHFGDGTRLSIL.

This clonotype was found a few times. CDR3 region: CASTGASYNEQFF. The CDR3 nucleotides read TGTGCCAGCACAGGGGCTTCCTACAATGAGCAGTTCTTC. The rearrangement uses TRBV7-9 and TRBJ2-1, with D possibly matching TRBD1 (6 bases). The length of the CDR3 is 13 residues. From germline, CDR1 is SEHNR and CDR2 FQNEAQ (reference sequence). V was clipped by 7 bases and J by 1 base, with 8 bases between them.

This clonotype has a handful of counts. This sequence joins TRBV25-1 and TRBJ2-1; perhaps TRBD2 as D (5 bases). Germline CDR1 reads MGHDK; CDR2 reads SYGVNS. The V end was cut by 1 base, the J end by 3 bases, with 7 bases between. There are 14 residues in the CDR3. The CDR3 loop is CASSESAGYNEQFF. CDR3 bases: TGTGCCAGCAGTGAATCGGCGGGCTACAATGAGCAGTTCTTC. Full variable domain (missing parts from reference TRBV25-1 and TRBJ2-1): EADIYQTPRYLVIGTGKKITLECSQTMGHDKMYWYQQDPGMELHLIHYSYGVNSTEKGDLSSESTVSRIRTEHFPLTLESARPSHTSQYLCASSESAGYNEQFFGPGTRLTVL.

Turning to this clonotype: One end of the junction does not line up with germline, which may come from a read error. The gene calls are TRBV7-8 and TRBJ2-7; D not certain. Looked up from germline, CDR1 is SGHVS and CDR2 is FQNEAQ. This CDR3 region has 15 residues. The CDR3 DNA sequence: TGTGCCAGCAGCTTAAGATGGAAAGAGAACTACCAGCAGTACTTC. This encodes CASSLRWKENYQQYF.

This clonotype was detected many times. The chain links TRBV12-3 or TRBV12-4 to TRBJ1-5; tentatively, D is TRBD1 (5 bases). The CDR3 runs 15 residues. V lost 3 bases to trimming and J lost 2 bases, with 11 bases between them. CDR3 DNA: TGTGCCAGCAGTTTTAGGGGATCGGGCAATCAGCCCCAGCATTTT. Amino acids: CASSFRGSGNQPQHF.

This clonotype occurred a few times. This rearrangement joins TRBV5-6 to TRBJ2-7; D is possibly TRBD1 (5 bases). Trimming took off 4 bases at V and 0 bases at J, with 14 bases between the two ends. This CDR3 has 15 residues. Germline values: CDR1 SGHDT, CDR2 YYEEEE. CDR3 sequence: CASSPRTIFSYEQYF. The CDR3 bases are TGTGCCAGCAGCCCCAGGACAATTTTCTCCTACGAGCAGTACTTC.

This clonotype was detected only once. The chain combines TRBV19 with TRBJ2-5; D tentatively fits TRBD1 or TRBD2 (5 bases each). The CDR3 sequence is 15 residues long. Trimming pared 1 base from V and 3 bases from J, leaving 12 bases between. Germline loops: CDR1 LNHDA, CDR2 SQIVND (reference sequence). Here the CDR3 reads CASSIGGTDEETQYF. In nucleotides, the CDR3 is TGTGCCAGTAGTATAGGTGGGACGGATGAAGAGACCCAGTACTTC.

CDR3 nucleotide sequence: TGCAGTGCATCGACTAGCGGGAGGGCAAGCTCCTACGAGCAGTACTTC. Translated: CSASTSGRASSYEQYF. The chain combines TRBV20-1 with TRBJ2-7; 14 bases fit TRBD2. This CDR3 spans 16 amino acids. Per germline, CDR1 DFQATT and CDR2 SNEGSKA (reference sequence). The V segment lost 6 bases and the J segment 0 bases; nucleotides outside the gene matches: 7.

Only a few counts were recorded for this clonotype. The chain has TRBV7-8 and TRBJ1-4, with 7 bases fitting TRBD1. Per germline, CDR1 SGHVS and CDR2 FQNEAQ. This CDR3 contains 18 residues. The ends lost 3 bases at V and 8 bases at J; junction bases unmatched: 18. The CDR3 protein is CASSFRVGSRGRGEKLFF. The DNA of the CDR3 is TGTGCCAGCAGCTTTCGGGTCGGGAGTAGGGGGCGCGGGGAAAAACTGTTTTTT. Supplemented by reference TRBV7-8 and TRBJ1-4, the full variable domain reads GAGVSQSPRYKVAKRGQDVALRCDPISGHVSLFWYQQALGQGPEFLTYFQNEAQLDKSGLPSDRFFAERPEGSVSTLKIQRTQQEDSAVYLCASSFRVGSRGRGEKLFFGSGTQLSVL.

The V gene is TRBV19, the J gene TRBJ2-4; possibly TRBD2 for D (6 bases). Germline V CDR1 and CDR2: LNHDA, SQIVND (reference sequence). CDR3 length: 13 residues. V shed 6 bases and J shed 8 bases, with 14 bases lying between them. The CDR3 reads CASSPRGYDIQYF. The DNA of the CDR3 is TGTGCCAGTAGCCCTCGGGGGTATGACATTCAGTACTTC.

This clonotype was counted a few times. The chain has TRBV10-3 and TRBJ1-1, with D maybe TRBD1 (6 bases). This CDR3 has 17 amino acids. Germline V gene sequence: CDR1 ENHRY, CDR2 SYGVKD. V lost 6 bases and J 0 bases, leaving 20 bases between the germline ends. CDR3 protein: CAIRAGAGYGMNTEAFF. The CDR3 coding sequence is TGTGCCATCAGAGCAGGGGCGGGGTATGGGATGAACACTGAAGCTTTCTTT.

The CDR3 loop is CASSHPRTADTQYF. In nucleotides, the CDR3 is TGCGCCAGCAGTCATCCCAGGACAGCCGATACGCAGTATTTT. V and J are TRBV23-1 and TRBJ2-3; the D gene is possibly TRBD1 (6 bases). TRBV23-1 is flagged as an ORF with uncertain function. Trimming stripped 3 bases from V and 6 bases from J, with 13 bases between. The length of the CDR3 is 14 residues.

This chain links TRBV28 with TRBJ1-1, with D perhaps matching TRBD1 (5 bases). V was shortened by 2 bases and J by 4 bases, with 11 bases between the two germline ends. There are 14 residues in the CDR3. Germline-derived CDR1 and CDR2 are MDHEN and SYDVKM. The CDR3 region has the DNA TGTGCCAGCAGTTTAAGGGGACCGGCCACTGAAGCTTTCTTT. It encodes CASSLRGPATEAFF.